This section outlines one TCR beta chain sequence together with its context. The sample originates from a study of T cell changes during pregnancy in multiple sclerosis. Produced via immunoSEQ multiplex PCR; TCRdb's table is partial and in-frame only. The data contain 70,000 to 75,000 clones, over 85% of them seen just once; the ten biggest clones take up approximately 2.1%. The CDR3 covers 15 residues. Germline lookup yields CDR1 SGDLS and CDR2 YYNGEE. V shed 0 bases, J shed 4 bases, and the junction held 4 bases outside the gene matches. The sample consisted of peripheral blood, taken in the second trimester of pregnancy. The chain couples TRBV9 to TRBJ2-1, with 7 nucleotides matching TRBD2. This clonotype was sampled from a female donor in good health, enrolled as a control in a pregnancy study. This chain's CDR3 is CASSVGGGRYNEQFF. The DNA for the CDR3 is TGTGCCAGCAGCGTAGGGGGAGGGAGGTACAATGAGCAGTTCTTC. Supplemented by reference TRBV9 and TRBJ2-1, the full variable domain reads DSGVTQTPKHLITATGQRVTLRCSPRSGDLSVYWYQQSLDQGLQFLIQYYNGEERAKGNILERFSAQQFPDLHSELNLSSLELGDSALYFCASSVGGGRYNEQFFGPGTRLTVL.